This T cell receptor beta chain was recovered during a study of Ad26.COV2.S vaccination and SARS-CoV-2 variants (dated by TCRdb to about 2021). At the level of the whole study: Donors in the vaccine arm were drawn from COV1001, a phase I-IIa trial of Ad26.COV2.S in healthy adults that was multicentre, randomized, double-blind and placebo-controlled. Dosing of Ad26.COV2.S was intramuscular, at either 5x10^10 or 1x10^11 viral particles, delivered as one shot or as two shots spaced 56 days apart. Throughout the experiments and outcome assessment, investigators stayed blinded to trial group allocation. Sequencing of the TCRbeta repertoire served to evaluate the specificity and breadth of SARS-CoV-2-reactive T cell receptors following Ad26.COV2.S vaccination. The TCR-sequenced set comprised about 30 samples: approximately 19 Ad26.COV2.S vaccine recipients, 5 placebo recipients and 8 SARS-CoV-2 convalescent individuals. Trial participants were randomized into five groups of five, in which low-dose or high-dose Ad26.COV2.S was given once or twice, or placebo was given on both occasions. Broad study findings and their caveats: Spike-specific TCR breadth was higher in Ad26.COV2.S recipients than in placebo recipients (P = 0.0014). After vaccination, spike-specific CD8+ and CD4+ T cell responses were reported to show substantial breadth. According to the authors, total T cell responses may have been underestimated by the TCR breadth and depth analyses. The study was not powered for comparison of responses between vaccine doses or regimens. Comparable non-spike TCR breadth was observed between vaccine and placebo recipients, consistent with only spike being contained in the vaccine.

TCRbeta CDR3 regions were sequenced with the immunoSEQ Assay. After extraction, genomic DNA underwent amplification by bias-controlled multiplex PCR, followed by high-throughput sequencing. In the paper's pipeline: To quantify the absolute abundance of every unique TCRbeta CDR3 region, sequences were collapsed and filtered. T cell fraction was estimated by normalization of TCRbeta template counts to usable DNA, with usable DNA being measured through amplification of reference genes present in all nucleated cells. Repertoire TCRs were annotated as SARS-CoV-2-specific by exact matching of V gene, CDR3 amino acid sequence and J gene to a known reactive TCR set. The reference SARS-CoV-2 TCR set was derived from MIRA and filtered for enrichment in COVID-19-positive ImmuneCODE repertoires, a step that removed public or cross-reactive TCRs. Using the MIRA antigens, annotated TCRs were further analysed by specific ORF or by position within an ORF. Breadth was defined as the number of annotated unique rearrangements divided by the total number of unique productive rearrangements, and depth was defined as the summed frequency of the annotated unique rearrangements. Group comparisons of TCR breadth used two-sided Wilcoxon rank-sum tests. TCRdb re-hosts the immuneACCESS table, in-frame sequences only. Its copies lack some clones; in the studies checked, an unresolved V gene accounts for under half of them, and the cause for the rest is not known. That table furnishes V, J and clone size, whereas the DNA furnished D and trimming. For this sample the table gives 410,000 or so clones, of which 92% were detected only once. The ten largest clonotypes hold roughly 1.7% of the sample.

V and J are truncated by 5 bases and 7 bases respectively, leaving an intervening sequence of 18 bases. For CDR1 and CDR2, the germline V gene (reference sequence) lists GTSNPN and SVGIG. CDR3 length: 14 amino acids, cysteine to phenylalanine. The read is trimmed to its CDR3 DNA, 42 bases read in frame from base 1. Per the publication, the treatment or condition label means: some 20 received Ad26.COV2.S at low or high dose, single or two shots; about 5 received placebo; per-sample allocation not given. For vaccine and placebo recipients, repertoires were sequenced using samples collected on day 63 after the first injection. Cohort 1b enrolled some 25 adults aged 18-55 years at a single site in Boston, USA, between 29 July and 7 August 2020. Ad26.COV2.S consisted of a replication-incompetent adenovirus type 26 vector by which a prefusion-stabilized SARS-CoV-2 spike protein from the original Wuhan strain was expressed.

This clone was picked up one time. No cognate antigen has been identified for it. No much larger clone exists at a distance of one base, and base qualities are not known. The chain is assembled from TRBV30 and TRBJ1-5; the D gene is perhaps TRBD1, on 6 matching bases. The source was peripheral blood, collected in a trial of Ad26.COV2.S vaccine versus placebo. The clonotype originates from a person aged 18 to 65 who received the Ad26.COV2.S COVID-19 vaccine or a placebo. The sequence in DNA is TGTGCCTGGGCCAAGAGGGCAGGGGAACAGCCCCAGCATTTT. Translated, this gives CAWAKRAGEQPQHF.